Each of the 8 T cell receptor beta chains below was sequenced from the same sample in a study of response to subunit inactivated influenza vaccine. TCRdb used MiXCR to reprocess the RT-PCR reads, holding one entry per CDR3 protein. The sample lists 800,000 to 1,000,000 distinct CDR3 sequences; 20% to 25% were seen once. The source was PBMCs from blood, collected 4 to 6 days after vaccination. The source is a man aged 45-60 years who received an inactivated influenza vaccine.

J is TRBJ1-5 and V is TRBV11-2; D unclear. Per the germline V gene, CDR1 is SGHAT and CDR2 is FQNNGV. Trimming took 3 bases from V and 4 from J, leaving 7 bases between them. The CDR3 totals 13 residues. CDR3 nucleotide sequence: TGTGCCAGCAGCTTGGCTTATAATCAGCCCCAGCATTTT. As protein: CASSLAYNQPQHF.

The chain is built from TRBV20-1 and TRBJ1-6; 7 bases line up with TRBD1. Losses at the gene ends were 2 bases for V and 2 bases for J; bases not matched to a gene: 6. The germline V gene has CDR1 DFQATT and CDR2 SNEGSKA (reference sequence). This CDR3 has 16 amino acids. CDR3 sequence: CSARTDRRTYNSPLHF. The CDR3 DNA follows: TGCAGTGCTAGAACGGACAGGCGGACCTATAATTCACCCCTCCACTTT.

This clonotype has at least ten counts. This sequence joins TRBV6-5 and TRBJ1-1; D remains ambiguous. Germline lookup yields CDR1 MNHEY and CDR2 SVGAGI. CDR3 size: 12 residues. With 2 bases removed from V and 1 base from J, the gap between germline ends came to 2 bases. This CDR3 reads CASSYRNTEAFF. The CDR3 DNA reads as TGTGCCAGCAGTTACCGGAACACTGAAGCTTTCTTT.

This clonotype came up a few times. This chain uses TRBV9 with TRBJ1-1; D call uncertain. Germline V lookup: CDR1 SGDLS, CDR2 YYNGEE. With 0 bases removed from V and 6 bases from J, the gap between germline ends came to 6 bases. The CDR3 is 12 residues long. Here the CDR3 DNA reads TGTGCCAGCAGCGTAGCCGAGCCTGAAGCTTTCTTT. Its protein is CASSVAEPEAFF.

The table lists this clonotype with a few counts. The V gene is TRBV28, the J gene TRBJ1-5, with D possibly matching TRBD1 (6 bases). The germline gives CDR1 MDHEN, CDR2 SYDVKM. The V and J ends lost 6 bases and 3 bases respectively, with 15 bases between them. The CDR3 spans 15 residues. CDR3 sequence: CASSPQGRTNQPQHF. CDR3 in DNA: TGTGCCAGCAGCCCCCAGGGGAGGACCAATCAGCCCCAGCATTTT.

This clonotype came up a few times. V is TRBV20-1 and J is TRBJ2-2, with 10 bases fitting TRBD2. The CDR3 is made up of 14 amino acids. CDR1 is DFQATT and CDR2 is SNEGSKA in the germline V gene (reference sequence). V lost 4 bases to trimming and J lost 2 bases; unmatched junction nucleotides: 1. This chain's CDR3 is CSATSGGNTGELFF. CDR3 sequence (DNA): TGCAGTGCTACTAGCGGGGGAAACACCGGGGAGCTGTTTTTT.

The chain recombines TRBV9 with TRBJ2-1; 11 nucleotides match TRBD1. Germline trimming cut 2 bases from V and 7 bases from J; bases unmatched to any gene: 11. The CDR3 loop spans 17 amino acids. Germline V CDR1 and CDR2: SGDLS, YYNGEE. Here the CDR3 reads CASSVDTGTGGWNEQFF. For the CDR3, the DNA is TGTGCCAGCAGCGTGGATACCGGGACAGGGGGTTGGAATGAGCAGTTCTTC.

This clonotype was counted between two and nine times. The genes are TRBV7-2 and TRBJ2-7; D remains ambiguous. Germline V gene data show CDR1 as SGHTA and CDR2 as FQGNSA. Trimming stripped 0 bases from V and 1 base from J, with 10 bases between. The length of the CDR3 is 15 residues. This CDR3 reads CASSLAVDLSYEQYF. The CDR3 DNA reads TGTGCCAGCAGCTTAGCGGTGGACCTATCCTACGAGCAGTACTTC.